The next 29 T cell receptor beta chains were all read from a single sample in a study of T cell changes during pregnancy in multiple sclerosis. Clones were read by immunoSEQ multiplex PCR, and TCRdb kept only the in-frame ones, dropping some. The profile shows 90,000 to 100,000 clones, almost 95% of them singletons. The starting material was peripheral blood, obtained in the third trimester of pregnancy. These receptors were collected from a female donor with multiple sclerosis, enrolled in a pregnancy study.

This rearrangement joins TRBV29-1 to TRBJ2-7, with 9 bases lining up with TRBD2. The CDR3 is made up of 13 amino acids. CDR1 and CDR2 from the germline V gene are SQVTM and ANQGSEA. V lost 5 bases and J lost 3; bases outside the gene matches: 5. In DNA form, the CDR3 reads TGCAGCGTTCGGACTAGCGTTGACTACGAGCAGTACTTC. Residues: CSVRTSVDYEQYF.

The chain joins TRBV7-2 to TRBJ2-5; 10 positions match TRBD2. Germline trimming cut 1 base from V and 5 bases from J; bases unmatched to any gene: 7. This CDR3 region has 16 residues. Germline CDR1 reads SGHTA; CDR2 reads FQGNSA. The CDR3 spells CASSLDNSGRWETQYF. CDR3 in DNA: TGTGCCAGCAGCTTAGATAATAGCGGGAGGTGGGAGACCCAGTACTTC.

The J gene is TRBJ2-7, the V gene TRBV5-1, with 10 bases fitting TRBD2. V trimming: 1 base; J trimming: 7 bases; junction bases outside the gene matches: 2. Germline CDR1 reads SGHRS; CDR2 reads YFSETQ. The CDR3 contains 13 residues. CDR3 amino acids: CASSLLLAGEQYF. Here the CDR3 DNA reads TGCGCCAGCAGCTTGCTACTAGCGGGAGAGCAGTACTTC.

The chain employs TRBV14 and TRBJ1-1; TRBD1 agrees at 8 bases. The CDR3 loop spans 11 amino acids. In germline, CDR1 is SGHDN, CDR2 FVKESK. J gave up 8 bases and V 6 bases, and 2 bases lay outside the gene matches. The CDR3 reads CASSRDREAFF. The CDR3 DNA sequence: TGTGCCAGCAGTCGGGACAGGGAAGCTTTCTTT.

The chain is built from TRBV7-9 and TRBJ1-2; 10 bases are a match to TRBD1. The CDR3 has 16 amino acids. Germline V gene data show CDR1 as SEHNR and CDR2 as FQNEAQ (reference sequence). Trimming took 5 bases from V and 4 from J; bases not matched to a gene: 10. Here the CDR3 DNA reads TGTGCCAGCAGCCCTCCCCGGGACAGGGGTTTCTATGGCTACACCTTC. This translates into CASSPPRDRGFYGYTF.

J is TRBJ2-2 and V is TRBV28, with D perhaps TRBD2 (5 bases). V dropped 2 bases and J dropped 8 bases, with 18 bases sitting between them. In germline, CDR1 is MDHEN, CDR2 SYDVKM. CDR3 length equals 16 residues. CDR3 loop: CASSLDSGLLGGELFF. As DNA, the CDR3 is TGTGCCAGCAGTTTAGATTCCGGACTCCTGGGTGGGGAGCTGTTTTTT.

This chain joins TRBV27 and TRBJ2-3; D remains unclear. Germline CDR1 is MNHEY and CDR2 is SMNVEV (reference sequence). V dropped 6 bases and J dropped 2 bases, with 15 bases sitting between them. There are 15 residues in the CDR3. The CDR3: CASRTSRLDTDTQYF. The CDR3 DNA is TGTGCCAGCAGAACCTCGCGTTTAGACACAGATACGCAGTATTTT.

This clone was seen only a few times. This chain links TRBV30 with TRBJ1-1; no definite D call. CDR1 and CDR2 (germline): GTSNPN, SVGIG (reference sequence). The CDR3 contains 14 residues. V lost 1 base and J 0 bases, leaving 9 bases between the germline ends. CDR3 DNA sequence: TGTGCCTGGAGTGGACACCTCATGAACACTGAAGCTTTCTTT. Residues: CAWSGHLMNTEAFF.

This clone was found once. The J gene is TRBJ1-1, the V gene TRBV7-2; 7 bases are a match to TRBD1. The CDR3 has 13 amino acids. Germline values: CDR1 SGHTA, CDR2 FQGNSA. The trim removed 4 bases at V and 5 bases at J, leaving 4 bases unmatched. The CDR3 DNA follows: TGTGCCAGCAGCTCAAGGGGGCGGACTGAAGCTTTCTTT. This translates into CASSSRGRTEAFF.

The CDR3 loop reads CASSLPGQASHEQYF. The CDR3 DNA is TGTGCCAGCAGCCTACCGGGACAGGCGTCCCACGAGCAGTACTTC. This chain uses TRBV5-4 with TRBJ2-7, with 8 bases matching TRBD1. V dropped 4 bases and J dropped 5; count of bases not matched to a gene: 11. The CDR3 extends over 15 amino acids. Germline loops: CDR1 SGHNT, CDR2 YYREEE (reference sequence). Supplemented by reference TRBV5-4 and TRBJ2-7, the full variable domain reads ETGVTQSPTHLIKTRGQQVTLRCSSQSGHNTVSWYQQALGQGPQFIFQYYREEENGRGNFPPRFSGLQFPNYSSELNVNALELDDSALYLCASSLPGQASHEQYFGPGTRLTVT.

On this clone itself: The germline gene is not matched at one end of the junction; a read error may be the cause. V is TRBV27 and J is TRBJ2-2; 9 bases are a match to TRBD2. This CDR3 has 14 amino acids. Per germline, CDR1 MNHEY and CDR2 SMNVEV (reference sequence). CDR3 in amino acids: CASRASGITGELFF. The CDR3 DNA sequence: TGTGCCAGCAGGGCTAGCGGGATCACCGGGGAGCTATTTTTT.

V gene TRBV27 combines with J gene TRBJ1-5; D possibly corresponds to TRBD1 (5 bases). The CDR3 extends over 14 amino acids. V was shortened by 0 bases and J by 5 bases, with 8 bases between the two germline ends. Germline CDR1 reads MNHEY; CDR2 reads SMNVEV (reference sequence). The chain's CDR3 is CASSLSWGDQPQHF. CDR3 DNA: TGTGCCAGCAGTTTATCATGGGGGGATCAGCCCCAGCATTTT.

This clone was seen once. V and J are TRBV5-1 and TRBJ2-3; tentatively, D is TRBD1 (6 bases). The V and J ends lost 1 base and 3 bases respectively, with 18 bases between them. CDR3 length: 17 residues. Germline V lookup: CDR1 SGHRS, CDR2 YFSETQ. In DNA form, the CDR3 reads TGCGCCAGCAGCTTGCAACCAAGGGGCAGGGGTACAGATACGCAGTATTTT. It encodes CASSLQPRGRGTDTQYF.

This sequence joins TRBV18 and TRBJ2-1; D unclear. Germline V gene lookup returns CDR1 KGHSH and CDR2 LQKENI. V shed 3 bases and J shed 9 bases, with 9 bases lying between them. This CDR3 is 12 amino acids long. The CDR3 nucleotides read TGTGCCAGCTCACCTAAGCCCCCTGAGCAGTTCTTC. As protein: CASSPKPPEQFF.

There are a few counts of this clone. The chain joins TRBV7-9 to TRBJ1-5; the D gene is possibly TRBD1 (6 bases). Looked up from germline, CDR1 is SEHNR and CDR2 is FQNEAQ (reference sequence). Trimming removed 5 bases at V and 6 bases at J, with 14 bases between. The CDR3 has 14 amino acids. CDR3 protein: CASSRGQLSQPQHF. In DNA, the CDR3 is TGTGCCAGCAGCCGAGGACAGTTATCTCAGCCCCAGCATTTT.

V gene TRBV7-8 combines with J gene TRBJ1-1; D uncertain. The CDR3 totals 13 residues. Between the trimmed V and J ends, which lost 1 base and 5 bases, there was a span of 8 bases. Germline CDR1 and CDR2: SGHVS and FQNEAQ. The CDR3 bases are TGTGCCAGCAGCTTAGACCGGGTAACTGAAGCTTTCTTT. Residues: CASSLDRVTEAFF.

The CDR3 protein is CASSLGRELPYNEQFF. The CDR3, as DNA: TGTGCCAGCAGCTTAGGACGGGAGCTCCCGTACAATGAGCAGTTCTTC. The chain couples TRBV7-6 to TRBJ2-1; maybe TRBD2 (6 bases). The CDR3 has 16 amino acids. Germline V gene sequence: CDR1 SGHVS, CDR2 FNYEAQ. V lost 1 base and J 4 bases, leaving 14 bases between the germline ends.

The V call is TRBV28, the J call TRBJ1-5, with D maybe TRBD1 (5 bases). CDR3 length: 13 residues. Trimming pared 3 bases from V and 5 bases from J, leaving 8 bases between. Germline CDR1 reads MDHEN; CDR2 reads SYDVKM. The CDR3 nucleotides read TGTGCCAGCAGTTTTGGGACTTATCAGCCCCAGCATTTT. It translates to CASSFGTYQPQHF.

The chain has TRBV7-9 and TRBJ1-5, with TRBD1 as a possible D gene (5 bases). CDR3 length equals 14 residues. Trimming took 5 bases from V and 0 from J, leaving 8 bases between them. Germline CDR1 is SEHNR and CDR2 is FQNEAQ (reference sequence). The CDR3 DNA is TGTGCCAGCAGCCCCGACAGTAGCAATCAGCCCCAGCATTTT. The encoded protein is CASSPDSSNQPQHF.

The gene calls are TRBV6-6 and TRBJ2-1, with 11 bases identical to TRBD1. Trimming cost V 1 base and J 8 bases; bases outside gene matches: 4. The CDR3 runs to 15 residues. The germline gives CDR1 MNHNY, CDR2 SVGAGI (reference sequence). In DNA form, the CDR3 reads TGTGCCAGCAGTTACTTGGGACAGGGGGGGGATGAGCAGTTCTTC. It translates to CASSYLGQGGDEQFF.

V is TRBV7-9 and J is TRBJ1-2, with TRBD1 identical over 11 bases. The V gene's germline CDR1 is SEHNR and CDR2 FQNEAQ (reference sequence). This CDR3 spans 15 amino acids. The J segment lost 4 bases and the V segment lost 7 bases, leaving 8 bases of the junction unmatched. The CDR3 is CASTRTGGDSYGYTF. The CDR3 DNA follows: TGTGCCAGCACCCGGACAGGGGGCGATTCCTATGGCTACACCTTC. Drawing the rest from reference TRBV7-9 and TRBJ1-2, the complete variable domain is DTGVSQNPRHKITKRGQNVTFRCDPISEHNRLYWYRQTLGQGPEFLTYFQNEAQLEKSRLLSDRFSAERPKGSFSTLEIQRTEQGDSAMYLCASTRTGGDSYGYTFGSGTRLTVV.

This chain connects TRBV9 to TRBJ2-2, with 13 bases matching TRBD2. Per germline, CDR1 SGDLS and CDR2 YYNGEE. V gave up 3 bases and J gave up 1 base; unmatched junction bases: 0. There are 16 residues in the CDR3. The CDR3 loop is CASSGTSGRNTGELFF. In DNA, the CDR3 is TGTGCCAGCAGCGGGACTAGCGGGAGGAACACCGGGGAGCTGTTTTTT.

This chain joins TRBV11-2 and TRBJ2-3, with 9 nucleotides matching TRBD1. CDR3 length: 16 residues. J was trimmed by 2 bases and V by 1 base; bases with no gene match: 4. CDR1 SGHAT and CDR2 FQNNGV come from the germline V gene. The CDR3 is CASSLGDRDLTDTQYF. CDR3 coding DNA: TGTGCCAGCAGCTTAGGGGACAGGGATCTCACAGATACGCAGTATTTT.

V gene TRBV6-5 combines with J gene TRBJ2-7; D perhaps matches TRBD1 (6 bases). The CDR3 spans 15 residues. Per germline, CDR1 MNHEY and CDR2 SVGAGI. The V gene lost 7 bases and the J gene lost 3 bases, with 19 bases spanning the gap. The CDR3 sequence is CASKTTGLSLYEQYF. CDR3 DNA sequence: TGTGCCAGCAAAACCACAGGGTTGTCCCTCTACGAGCAGTACTTC.

The CDR3 bases are TGTGCCATCAGTGAAAAAGATCCGGGAGGCGCCGACACCGGGGAGCTGTTTTTT. Translated: CAISEKDPGGADTGELFF. This chain joins TRBV10-3 and TRBJ2-2; TRBD2 matches 7 bases. J lost 3 bases, V lost 3 bases, and 13 bases had no gene match. The CDR3 is 18 residues long. Germline CDR1 is ENHRY and CDR2 is SYGVKD.

Turning to this clone: The junction does not match germline at one end; this may be a read error. CDR3 DNA sequence: TGTGCTAGCAGCTTAGTCCAACCGGGAGCCCCCTACAATGAGCAGTTCTTC. Amino acids: CASSLVQPGAPYNEQFF. The chain employs TRBV7-7 and TRBJ2-1; D perhaps matches TRBD2 (6 bases). The CDR3 loop spans 17 amino acids. Germline lookup yields CDR1 SSHAT and CDR2 FNYEAQ (reference sequence).

CDR3 DNA sequence: TGCAGCGTTCGCGACAGCGCCTACGAGCAGTACTTC. Its protein product is CSVRDSAYEQYF. The chain uses TRBV29-1 and TRBJ2-7, with D maybe TRBD1 (5 bases). The CDR3 has 12 amino acids. Trimming removed 5 bases from V and 2 bases from J, with 10 bases in between. CDR1 and CDR2 (germline): SQVTM, ANQGSEA.

V and J are TRBV19 and TRBJ2-3; a possible D gene is TRBD2 (5 bases). Trimming removed 10 bases from V and 4 bases from J, with 12 bases in between. The germline V gene encodes CDR1 LNHDA and CDR2 SQIVND (reference sequence). The CDR3 is 12 amino acids. For the CDR3, the DNA is TGTGCCACGAACACCGGGGCAGATACGCAGTATTTT. This sequence encodes CATNTGADTQYF.

J is TRBJ2-2 and V is TRBV27; 8 bases align to TRBD2. Trimming took 3 bases from V and 6 from J; bases not matched to a gene: 12. Germline CDR1 and CDR2: MNHEY and SMNVEV (reference sequence). CDR3 length equals 17 residues. Written as DNA, the CDR3 is TGTGCCAGCAGTTTTTCGGGTAGCGGACTAGCATCCGGGGAGCTGTTTTTT. It specifies CASSFSGSGLASGELFF.